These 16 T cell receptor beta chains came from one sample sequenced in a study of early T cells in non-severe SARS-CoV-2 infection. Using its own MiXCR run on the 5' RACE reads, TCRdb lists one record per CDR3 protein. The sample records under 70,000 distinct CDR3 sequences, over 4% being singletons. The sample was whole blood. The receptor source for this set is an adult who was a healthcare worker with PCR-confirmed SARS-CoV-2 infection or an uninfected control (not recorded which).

CDR3 amino acids: CASSILAASYNEQFF. The CDR3 DNA follows: TGTGCCAGCAGTATCCTAGCGGCTTCCTACAATGAGCAGTTCTTC. The chain links TRBV27 to TRBJ2-1, with 7 bases lining up with TRBD2. The V gene's germline CDR1 is MNHEY and CDR2 SMNVEV (reference sequence). The length of the CDR3 is 15 residues. V shed 5 bases, J shed 1 base, and the junction held 5 bases outside the gene matches.

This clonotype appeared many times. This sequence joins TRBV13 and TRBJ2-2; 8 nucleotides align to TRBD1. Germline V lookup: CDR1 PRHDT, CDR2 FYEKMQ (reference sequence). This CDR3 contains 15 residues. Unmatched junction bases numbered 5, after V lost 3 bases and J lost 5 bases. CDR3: CASSFRTGSTGELFF. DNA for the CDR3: TGTGCCAGCAGCTTCCGGACAGGGTCAACCGGGGAGCTGTTTTTT.

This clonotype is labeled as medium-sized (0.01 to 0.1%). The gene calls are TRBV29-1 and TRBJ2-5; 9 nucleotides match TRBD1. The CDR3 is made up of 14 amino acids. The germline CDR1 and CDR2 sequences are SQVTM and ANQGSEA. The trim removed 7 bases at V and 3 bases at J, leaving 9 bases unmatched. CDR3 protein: CSGAGTGTKETQYF. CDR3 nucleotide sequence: TGCAGCGGGGCCGGGACAGGGACGAAAGAGACCCAGTACTTC.

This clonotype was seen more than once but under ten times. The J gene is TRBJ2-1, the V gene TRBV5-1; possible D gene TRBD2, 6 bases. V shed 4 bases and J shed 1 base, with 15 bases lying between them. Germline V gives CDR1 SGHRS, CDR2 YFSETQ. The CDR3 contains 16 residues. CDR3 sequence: CASSVTGTPSYNEQFF. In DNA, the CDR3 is TGCGCCAGCAGCGTGACCGGGACTCCTTCCTACAATGAGCAGTTCTTC. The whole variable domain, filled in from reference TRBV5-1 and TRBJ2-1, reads KAGVTQTPRYLIKTRGQQVTLSCSPISGHRSVSWYQQTPGQGLQFLFEYFSETQRNKGNFPGRFSGRQFSNSRSEMNVSTLELGDSALYLCASSVTGTPSYNEQFFGPGTRLTVL.

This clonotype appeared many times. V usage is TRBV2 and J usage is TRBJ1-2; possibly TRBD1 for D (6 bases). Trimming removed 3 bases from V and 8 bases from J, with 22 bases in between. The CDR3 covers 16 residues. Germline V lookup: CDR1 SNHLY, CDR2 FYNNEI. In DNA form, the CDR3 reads TGTGCCAGCAGTGACAACCGGAACAGGGTCCCGGTCGGCTACACCTTC. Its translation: CASSDNRNRVPVGYTF.

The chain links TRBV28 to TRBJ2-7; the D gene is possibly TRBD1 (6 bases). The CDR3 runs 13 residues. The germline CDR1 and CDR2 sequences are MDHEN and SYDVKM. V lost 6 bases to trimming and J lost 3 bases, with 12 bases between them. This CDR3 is CASSPGHSYEQYF. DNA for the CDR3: TGTGCCAGCAGCCCGGGACACAGCTACGAGCAGTACTTC. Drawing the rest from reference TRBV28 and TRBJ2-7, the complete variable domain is DVKVTQSSRYLVKRTGEKVFLECVQDMDHENMFWYRQDPGLGLRLIYFSYDVKMKEKGDIPEGYSVSREKKERFSLILESASTNQTSMYLCASSPGHSYEQYFGPGTRLTVT.

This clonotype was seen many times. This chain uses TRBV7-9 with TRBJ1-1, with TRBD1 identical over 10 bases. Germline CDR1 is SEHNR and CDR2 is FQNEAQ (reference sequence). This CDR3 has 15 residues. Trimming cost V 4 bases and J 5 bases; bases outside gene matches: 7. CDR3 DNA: TGTGCCAGCAGCTCCGGGACAGGGGTAGGAACTGAAGCTTTCTTT. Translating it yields CASSSGTGVGTEAFF.

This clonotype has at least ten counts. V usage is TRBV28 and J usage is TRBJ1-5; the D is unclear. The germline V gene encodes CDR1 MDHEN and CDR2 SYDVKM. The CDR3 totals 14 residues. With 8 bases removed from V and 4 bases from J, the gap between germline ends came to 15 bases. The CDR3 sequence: CASAEKGGNQPQHF. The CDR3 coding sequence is TGTGCCAGCGCCGAAAAGGGTGGGAATCAGCCCCAGCATTTT. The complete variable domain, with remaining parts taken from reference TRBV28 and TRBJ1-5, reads DVKVTQSSRYLVKRTGEKVFLECVQDMDHENMFWYRQDPGLGLRLIYFSYDVKMKEKGDIPEGYSVSREKKERFSLILESASTNQTSMYLCASAEKGGNQPQHFGDGTRLSIL.

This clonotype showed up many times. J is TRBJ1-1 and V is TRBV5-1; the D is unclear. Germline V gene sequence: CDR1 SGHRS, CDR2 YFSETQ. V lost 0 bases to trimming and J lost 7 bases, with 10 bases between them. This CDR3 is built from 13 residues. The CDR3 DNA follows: TGCGCCAGCAGCTTGGGGCCAGAGAATGAAGCTTTCTTT. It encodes CASSLGPENEAFF.

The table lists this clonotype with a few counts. The CDR3 loop is CASSPGGGQGEQPQHF. The CDR3 bases are TGCGCCAGCAGCCCCGGAGGGGGACAGGGAGAACAGCCCCAGCATTTT. The chain links TRBV5-1 to TRBJ1-5; 9 nucleotides align to TRBD1. Germline values: CDR1 SGHRS, CDR2 YFSETQ. V trimming: 4 bases; J trimming: 7 bases; junction bases outside the gene matches: 12. This CDR3 contains 16 residues.

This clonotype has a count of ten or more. This chain's CDR3 is CASSLVAGGPVGTDTQYF. CDR3 nucleotides: TGTGCCAGCAGTTTGGTAGCGGGAGGGCCGGTTGGCACAGATACGCAGTATTTT. The V call is TRBV28, the J call TRBJ2-3; 11 bases line up with TRBD2. The ends lost 3 bases at V and 1 base at J; junction bases unmatched: 9. CDR1 and CDR2 from the germline V gene are MDHEN and SYDVKM. The CDR3 extends over 18 amino acids. The variable domain in full, completed from reference TRBV28 and TRBJ2-3, reads DVKVTQSSRYLVKRTGEKVFLECVQDMDHENMFWYRQDPGLGLRLIYFSYDVKMKEKGDIPEGYSVSREKKERFSLILESASTNQTSMYLCASSLVAGGPVGTDTQYFGPGTRLTVL.

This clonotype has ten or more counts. For the CDR3, the DNA is TGTGCCAGTACCCGGTCGGGTTACAATGAGCAGTTCTTC. This codes for CASTRSGYNEQFF. This chain joins TRBV19 and TRBJ2-1, with D uncertain. The CDR3 has 13 amino acids. Trimming left V 7 bases short and J 4 bases short, with 11 bases between. From germline, CDR1 is LNHDA and CDR2 SQIVND (reference sequence).

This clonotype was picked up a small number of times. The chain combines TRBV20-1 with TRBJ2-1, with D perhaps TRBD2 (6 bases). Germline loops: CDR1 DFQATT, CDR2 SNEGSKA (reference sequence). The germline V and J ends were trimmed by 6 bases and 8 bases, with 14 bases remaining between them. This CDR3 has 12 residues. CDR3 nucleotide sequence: TGCAGTGCGGAAAGCGGGCGAGATGAGCAGTTCTTC. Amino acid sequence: CSAESGRDEQFF.

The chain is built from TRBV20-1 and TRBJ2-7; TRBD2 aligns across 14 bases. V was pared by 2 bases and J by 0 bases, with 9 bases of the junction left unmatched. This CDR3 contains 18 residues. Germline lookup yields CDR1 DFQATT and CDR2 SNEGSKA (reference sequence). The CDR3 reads CSARRGLAGAQSSYEQYF. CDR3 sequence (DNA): TGCAGTGCTAGAAGGGGACTAGCGGGGGCTCAGAGCTCCTACGAGCAGTACTTC.

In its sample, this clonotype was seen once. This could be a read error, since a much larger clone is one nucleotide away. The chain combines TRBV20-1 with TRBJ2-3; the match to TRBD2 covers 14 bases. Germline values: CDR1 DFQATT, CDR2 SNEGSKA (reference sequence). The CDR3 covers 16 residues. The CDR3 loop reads CCASPGLAGGTDTQYF. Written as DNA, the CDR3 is TGCTGTGCTAGCCCGGGACTAGCGGGGGGCACAGATACGCAGTATTTT.

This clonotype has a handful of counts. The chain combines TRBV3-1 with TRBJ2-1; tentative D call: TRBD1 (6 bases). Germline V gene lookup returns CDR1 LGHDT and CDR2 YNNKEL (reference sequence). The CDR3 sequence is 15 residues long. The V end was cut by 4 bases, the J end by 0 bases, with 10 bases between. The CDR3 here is CASSRGTSSYNEQFF. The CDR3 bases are TGTGCCAGCAGCCGAGGGACAAGCTCCTACAATGAGCAGTTCTTC.